This T cell receptor (beta chain) was sequenced in a study of T cell responses to AZD1222 COVID-19 vaccine. Measured with immunoSEQ multiplex PCR; TCRdb has only the in-frame clones, and not every one. Among 110,000 to 150,000 clones listed, approximately 85% were seen once. The study, taken as a whole, reports: Clonal diversity may have been underestimated, and the donors were mostly white British, with more females than males. In all cases, repertoires were sampled only after the peak T cell response. Unmutated regions of variants are reportedly targeted by nearly half of spike-specific TCRs.

CDR3 length: 16 residues. In germline, CDR1 is KGHSH, CDR2 LQKENI. J lost 4 bases, V lost 6 bases, and 15 bases had no gene match. About this clone: Its antigen is still unknown.

The chain is built from TRBV18 and TRBJ2-7; 7 bases line up with TRBD1. This clonotype was sampled from an adult in good health. This specimen was peripheral blood, taken on day 0 of AZD1222 vaccination. In DNA form, the CDR3 reads TGTGCCAGCTCTTCAGGATCCATTACAGGGGATTACGAGCAGTACTTC. Translation: CASSSGSITGDYEQYF.